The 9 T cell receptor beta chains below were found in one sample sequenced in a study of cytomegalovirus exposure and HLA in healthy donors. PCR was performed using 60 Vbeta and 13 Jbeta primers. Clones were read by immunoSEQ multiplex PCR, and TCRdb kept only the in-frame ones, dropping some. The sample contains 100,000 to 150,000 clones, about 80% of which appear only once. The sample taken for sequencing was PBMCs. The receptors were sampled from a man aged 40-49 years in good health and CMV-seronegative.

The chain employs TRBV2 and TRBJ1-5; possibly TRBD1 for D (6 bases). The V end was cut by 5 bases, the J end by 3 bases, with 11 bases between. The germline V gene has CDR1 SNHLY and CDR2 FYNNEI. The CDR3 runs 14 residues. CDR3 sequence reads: CASSIQGYNQPQHF. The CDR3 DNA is TGTGCCAGCAGTATACAGGGATACAATCAGCCCCAGCATTTT.

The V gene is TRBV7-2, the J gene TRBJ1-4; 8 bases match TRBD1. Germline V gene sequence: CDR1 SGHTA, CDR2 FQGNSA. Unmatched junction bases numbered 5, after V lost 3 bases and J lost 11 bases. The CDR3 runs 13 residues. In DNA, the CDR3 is TGTGCCAGCAGCTTGGACTGGACAGGGAAACTGTTTTTT. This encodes CASSLDWTGKLFF.

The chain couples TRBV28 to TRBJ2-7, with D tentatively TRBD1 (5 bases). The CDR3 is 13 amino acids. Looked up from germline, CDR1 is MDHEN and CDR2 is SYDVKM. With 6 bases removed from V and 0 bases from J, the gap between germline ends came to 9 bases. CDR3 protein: CASSLTASYEQYF. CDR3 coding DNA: TGTGCCAGCAGCCTGACAGCCTCCTACGAGCAGTACTTC.

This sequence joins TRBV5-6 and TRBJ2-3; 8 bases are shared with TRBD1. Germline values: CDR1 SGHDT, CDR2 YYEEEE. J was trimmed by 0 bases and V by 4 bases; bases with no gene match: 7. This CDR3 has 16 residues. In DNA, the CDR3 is TGTGCCAGCAGCCCCGACAGGGGTGGGAGCACAGATACGCAGTATTTT. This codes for CASSPDRGGSTDTQYF.

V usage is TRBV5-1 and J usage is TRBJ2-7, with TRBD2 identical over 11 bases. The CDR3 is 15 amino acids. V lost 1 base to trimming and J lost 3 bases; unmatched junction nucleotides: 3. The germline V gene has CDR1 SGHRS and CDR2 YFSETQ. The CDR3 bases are TGCGCCAGCAGCTTGACTAGCGGGAGAGTCTACGAGCAGTACTTC. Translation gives CASSLTSGRVYEQYF. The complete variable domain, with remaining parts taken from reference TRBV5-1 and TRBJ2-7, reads KAGVTQTPRYLIKTRGQQVTLSCSPISGHRSVSWYQQTPGQGLQFLFEYFSETQRNKGNFPGRFSGRQFSNSRSEMNVSTLELGDSALYLCASSLTSGRVYEQYFGPGTRLTVT.

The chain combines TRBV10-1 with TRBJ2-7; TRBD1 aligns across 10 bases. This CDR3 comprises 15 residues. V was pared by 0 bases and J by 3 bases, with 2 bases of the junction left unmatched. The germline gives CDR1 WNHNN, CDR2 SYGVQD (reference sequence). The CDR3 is CASSESGQGIYEQYF. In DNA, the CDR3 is TGCGCCAGCAGTGAGTCGGGACAGGGGATCTACGAGCAGTACTTC.

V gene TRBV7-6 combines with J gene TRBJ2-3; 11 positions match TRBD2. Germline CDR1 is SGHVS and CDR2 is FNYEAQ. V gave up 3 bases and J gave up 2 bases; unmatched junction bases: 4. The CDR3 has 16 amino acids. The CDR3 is CASSLGLAENTDTQYF. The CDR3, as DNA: TGTGCCAGCAGCTTGGGACTAGCGGAGAACACAGATACGCAGTATTTT.

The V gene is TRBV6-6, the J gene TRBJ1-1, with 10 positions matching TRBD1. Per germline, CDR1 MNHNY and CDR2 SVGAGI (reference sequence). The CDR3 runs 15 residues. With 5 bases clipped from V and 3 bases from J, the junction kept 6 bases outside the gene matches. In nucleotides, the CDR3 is TGTGCCAGCAGTAATCCTGGACAGGGGGACACTGAAGCTTTCTTT. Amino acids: CASSNPGQGDTEAFF.

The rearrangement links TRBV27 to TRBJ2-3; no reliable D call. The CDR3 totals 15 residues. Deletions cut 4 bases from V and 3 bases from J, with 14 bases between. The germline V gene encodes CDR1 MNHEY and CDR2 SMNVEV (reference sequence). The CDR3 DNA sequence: TGTGCCAGCAGTTCGAACGTAGTGCGGACAGATACGCAGTATTTT. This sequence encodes CASSSNVVRTDTQYF.